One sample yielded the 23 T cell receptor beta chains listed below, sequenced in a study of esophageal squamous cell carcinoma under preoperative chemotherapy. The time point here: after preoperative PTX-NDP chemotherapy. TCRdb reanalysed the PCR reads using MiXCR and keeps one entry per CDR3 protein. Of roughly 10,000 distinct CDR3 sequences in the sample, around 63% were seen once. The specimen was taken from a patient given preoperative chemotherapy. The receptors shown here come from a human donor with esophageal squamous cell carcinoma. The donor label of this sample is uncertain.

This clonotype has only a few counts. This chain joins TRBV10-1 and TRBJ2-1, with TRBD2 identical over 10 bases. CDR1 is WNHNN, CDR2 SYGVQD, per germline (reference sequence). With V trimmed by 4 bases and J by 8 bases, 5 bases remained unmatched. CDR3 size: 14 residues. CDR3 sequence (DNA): TGCGCCAGCAGTGGGGCTAGCGGGAGCCATGAGCAGTTCTTC. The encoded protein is CASSGASGSHEQFF.

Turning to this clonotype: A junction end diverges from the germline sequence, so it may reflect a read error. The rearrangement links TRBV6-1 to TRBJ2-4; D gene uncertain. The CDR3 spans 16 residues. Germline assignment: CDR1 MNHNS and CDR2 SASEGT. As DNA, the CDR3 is TGTGCCAGCCGCGTATCGTGGGTGTGCTCCAAAGACACTCAGTATTTC. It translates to CASRVSWVCSKDTQYF.

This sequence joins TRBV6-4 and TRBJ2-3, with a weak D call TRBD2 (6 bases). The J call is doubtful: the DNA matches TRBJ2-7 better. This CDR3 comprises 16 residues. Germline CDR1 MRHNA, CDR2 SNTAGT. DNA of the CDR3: TGTGCCAGCAGTGACTCGGGGGGAAGCTACAAAGACACGCAGTACTTC. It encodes CASSDSGGSYKDTQYF.

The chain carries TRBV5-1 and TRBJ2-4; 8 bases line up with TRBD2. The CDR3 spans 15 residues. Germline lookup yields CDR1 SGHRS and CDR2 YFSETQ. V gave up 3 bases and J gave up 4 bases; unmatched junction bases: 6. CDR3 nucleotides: TGCGCCAGCAGCTCGGGGGGGAGAGGAAAAAACATTCAGTACTTC. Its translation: CASSSGGRGKNIQYF.

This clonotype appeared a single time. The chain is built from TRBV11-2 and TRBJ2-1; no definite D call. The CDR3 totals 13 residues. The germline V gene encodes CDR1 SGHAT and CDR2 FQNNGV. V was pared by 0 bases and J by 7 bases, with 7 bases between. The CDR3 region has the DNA TGTGCCAGCAGCTTAGAATGGGGTAATGAGCAGTTCTTC. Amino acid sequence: CASSLEWGNEQFF.

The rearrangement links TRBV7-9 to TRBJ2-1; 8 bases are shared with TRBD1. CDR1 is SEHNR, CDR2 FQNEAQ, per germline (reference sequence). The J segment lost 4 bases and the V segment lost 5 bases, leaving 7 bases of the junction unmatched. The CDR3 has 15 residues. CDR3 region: CASSPPGQAYNEQFF. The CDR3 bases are TGTGCCAGCAGCCCTCCGGGACAGGCTTACAATGAGCAGTTCTTC.

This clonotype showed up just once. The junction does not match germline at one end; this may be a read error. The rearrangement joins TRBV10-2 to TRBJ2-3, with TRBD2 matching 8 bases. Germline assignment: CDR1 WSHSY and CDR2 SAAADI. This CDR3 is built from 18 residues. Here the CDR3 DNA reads TGCGCCAGCAGTGAGTCGTATTCGGGGGGGTTCGACACAGATACGCAGTATTTC. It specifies CASSESYSGGFDTDTQYF.

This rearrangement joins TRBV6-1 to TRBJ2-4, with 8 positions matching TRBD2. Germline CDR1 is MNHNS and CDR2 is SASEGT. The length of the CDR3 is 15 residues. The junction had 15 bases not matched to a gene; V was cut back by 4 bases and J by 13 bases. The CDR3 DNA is TGTGCCAGCAGTGCGGGGGGGGGGGCCAAAAACACGCAGTACTTC. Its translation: CASSAGGGAKNTQYF.

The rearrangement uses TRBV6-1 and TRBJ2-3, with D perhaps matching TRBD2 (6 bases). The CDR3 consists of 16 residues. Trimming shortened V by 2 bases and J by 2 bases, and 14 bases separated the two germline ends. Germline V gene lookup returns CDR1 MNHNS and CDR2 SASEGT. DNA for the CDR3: TGTGCCAGCAGTGAATTTGGGGGGTGCTACACAGATACGCAGTATTTT. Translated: CASSEFGGCYTDTQYF.

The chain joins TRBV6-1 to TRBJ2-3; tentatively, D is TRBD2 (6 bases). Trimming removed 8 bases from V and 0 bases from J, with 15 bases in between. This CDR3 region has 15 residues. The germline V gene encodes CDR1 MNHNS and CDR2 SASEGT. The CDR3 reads CASDLGGTSTDTQYF. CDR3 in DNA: TGTGCCAGCGACTTAGGCGGGACTAGCACAGATACGCAGTATTTT.

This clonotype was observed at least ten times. CDR3: CASSLGTGGIHSYEQYF. DNA of the CDR3: TGCGCCAGCAGCTTGGGGACCGGAGGGATCCACTCCTACGAGCAGTACTTC. The J gene is TRBJ2-7, the V gene TRBV5-1, with a weak D call TRBD2 (6 bases). CDR1 is SGHRS and CDR2 is YFSETQ in the germline V gene. Trimming left V 0 bases short and J 0 bases short, with 16 bases between. The CDR3 extends over 17 amino acids.

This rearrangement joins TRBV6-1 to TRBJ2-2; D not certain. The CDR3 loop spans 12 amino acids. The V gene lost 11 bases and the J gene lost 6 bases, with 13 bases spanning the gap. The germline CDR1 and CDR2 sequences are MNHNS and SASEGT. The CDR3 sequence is CAGWASSGELFF. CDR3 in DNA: TGTGCCGGCTGGGCGAGCTCCGGGGAGCTGTTTTTT.

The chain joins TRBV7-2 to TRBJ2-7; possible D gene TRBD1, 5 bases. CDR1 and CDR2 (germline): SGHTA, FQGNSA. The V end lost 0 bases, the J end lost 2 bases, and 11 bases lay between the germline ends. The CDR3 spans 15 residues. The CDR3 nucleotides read TGTGCCAGCAGCTTAGCGGGGCAGGGCACCTACGAGCAGTACTTC. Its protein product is CASSLAGQGTYEQYF.

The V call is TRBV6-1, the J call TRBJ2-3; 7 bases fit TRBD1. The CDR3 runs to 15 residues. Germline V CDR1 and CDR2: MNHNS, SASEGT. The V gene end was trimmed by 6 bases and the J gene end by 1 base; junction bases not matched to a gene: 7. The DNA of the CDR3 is TGTGCCAGCAGCCAACAGGGGATCGGCACAGATACGCAGTATTTT. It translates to CASSQQGIGTDTQYF.

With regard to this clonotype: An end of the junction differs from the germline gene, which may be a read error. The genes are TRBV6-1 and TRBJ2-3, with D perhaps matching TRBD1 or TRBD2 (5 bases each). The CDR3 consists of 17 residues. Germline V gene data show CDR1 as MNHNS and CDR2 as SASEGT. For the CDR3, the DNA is TGTGCCAGCATCGCGGGTAGGGGAGAGCGCGGCAAAGACACGCAGTATTTC. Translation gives CASIAGRGERGKDTQYF.

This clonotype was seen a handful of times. For the CDR3, the DNA is TGTGCCAGCAGTGGGCTAGCGGGAGTACATGAGCAGTACTTC. Translated: CASSGLAGVHEQYF. The chain couples TRBV6-1 to TRBJ2-1; 10 bases fit TRBD2. The J call is in doubt because the DNA end fits TRBJ2-7 better. CDR3 length equals 14 residues. Germline V gene data show CDR1 as MNHNS and CDR2 as SASEGT.

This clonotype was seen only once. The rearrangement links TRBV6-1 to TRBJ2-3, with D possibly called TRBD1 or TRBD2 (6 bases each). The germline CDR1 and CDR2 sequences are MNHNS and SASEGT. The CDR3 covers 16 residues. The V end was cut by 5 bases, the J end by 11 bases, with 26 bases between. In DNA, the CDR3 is TGTGCCAGCAGTCGATCCGGGACTGGGGGCACAGAGAAGCAGTATTTT. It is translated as CASSRSGTGGTEKQYF.

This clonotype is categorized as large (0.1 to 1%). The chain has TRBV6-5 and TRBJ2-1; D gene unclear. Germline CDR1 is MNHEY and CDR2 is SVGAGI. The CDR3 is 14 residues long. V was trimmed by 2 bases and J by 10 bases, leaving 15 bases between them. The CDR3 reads CASSYARVSYEQFF. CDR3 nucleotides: TGTGCCAGCAGTTACGCCCGGGTCTCCTACGAGCAGTTCTTC.

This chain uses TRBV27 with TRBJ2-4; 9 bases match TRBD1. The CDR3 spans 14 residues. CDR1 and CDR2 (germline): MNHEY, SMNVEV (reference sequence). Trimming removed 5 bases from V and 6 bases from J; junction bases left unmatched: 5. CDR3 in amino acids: CASSIQGAGNIQYF. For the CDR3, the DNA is TGTGCCAGCAGTATACAGGGGGCGGGAAACATTCAGTACTTC.

CDR3 sequence: CASSLSPGLAYYNEQYF. CDR3 sequence (DNA): TGTGCCAGCAGCTTATCCCCGGGACTAGCGTACTACAATGAGCAGTACTTC. V and J are TRBV7-2 and TRBJ2-5; 10 bases map to TRBD2. The CDR3 is made up of 17 amino acids. After removal of 2 bases from V and 11 bases from J, the junction contained 17 bases not matched to a gene. CDR1 and CDR2 from the germline V gene are SGHTA and FQGNSA. The whole variable domain, filled in from reference TRBV7-2 and TRBJ2-5, reads GAGVSQSPSNKVTEKGKDVELRCDPISGHTALYWYRQSLGQGLEFLIYFQGNSAPDKSGLPSDRFSAERTGGSVSTLTIQRTQQEDSAVYLCASSLSPGLAYYNEQYFGPGTRLLVL.

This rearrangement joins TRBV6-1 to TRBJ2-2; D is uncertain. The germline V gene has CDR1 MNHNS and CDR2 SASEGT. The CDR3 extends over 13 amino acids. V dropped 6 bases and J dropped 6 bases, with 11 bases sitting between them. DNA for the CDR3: TGTGCCAGCAGGAGAGATCGGGCCGGGGAGCTGTTTTTT. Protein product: CASRRDRAGELFF.

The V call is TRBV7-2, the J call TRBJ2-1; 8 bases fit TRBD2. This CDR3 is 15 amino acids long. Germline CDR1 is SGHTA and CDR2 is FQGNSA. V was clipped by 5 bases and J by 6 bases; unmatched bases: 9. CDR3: CASSLRTSQGNEQFF. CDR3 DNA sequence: TGTGCCAGCAGCCTTCGGACTAGCCAGGGCAATGAGCAGTTCTTC.

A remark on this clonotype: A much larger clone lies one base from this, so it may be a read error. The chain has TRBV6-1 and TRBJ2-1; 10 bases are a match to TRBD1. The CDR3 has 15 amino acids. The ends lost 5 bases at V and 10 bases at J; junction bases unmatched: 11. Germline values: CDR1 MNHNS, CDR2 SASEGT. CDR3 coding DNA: TGTGCCAGCAGTCTGGGGACAGGGGTTACCTACGAGCAGTTCTTC. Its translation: CASSLGTGVTYEQFF.